The T cell receptor beta chain under discussion was sequenced for a study of regulatory T cells in long-lasting Graves disease. Time point: newly diagnosed GD, antithyroid drugs for less than 3 months. RNA from PBMCs was the source of the TCR library. Building of the TCR beta libraries involved iRepertoire HTBI primers and Arm-PCR of CDR3 regions. One entry per CDR3 protein results from TCRdb running MiXCR on the multiplex PCR reads. The sample yields hundreds of thousands of distinct CDR3 sequences, 15% to 20% seen once. Germline V gene lookup returns CDR1 SGHVS and CDR2 FQNEAQ. This CDR3 region has 14 residues. Trimming cost V 4 bases and J 7 bases; bases outside gene matches: 5. These same data were also listed under a study on T cells in Graves' hyperthyroidism and ophthalmopathy.

The rearrangement joins TRBV7-8 to TRBJ2-3, with TRBD2 identical over 10 bases. This specimen consisted of peripheral blood mononuclear cells (PBMCs), obtained at new diagnosis, from a patient treated with antithyroid drugs. This TCR derives from a woman in her 30s with Graves disease. The CDR3 spells CASSSGLADYTQYF. The CDR3 nucleotides read TGTGCCAGCAGCTCTGGACTAGCGGATTATACGCAGTATTTT. The entire variable domain, with the rest obtained from reference TRBV7-8 and TRBJ2-3, is as follows: GAGVSQSPRYKVAKRGQDVALRCDPISGHVSLFWYQQALGQGPEFLTYFQNEAQLDKSGLPSDRFFAERPEGSVSTLKIQRTQQEDSAVYLCASSSGLADYTQYFGPGTRLTVL.